Listed here is a single T cell receptor (beta chain). V lost 3 bases and J 5 bases, leaving 16 bases between the germline ends. CDR1 is LGHNA, CDR2 YNFKEQ, per germline. CDR3 size: 15 residues. The data derive from a study of blood T cell repertoires in COVID-19. Study-level information: Some COVID-19 samples were acute and others convalescent; all came from the United States, Italy and Spain. Sources were T cells, B-cell-depleted T cells, or PBMCs; the material itself was cDNA or gDNA.

As processed by the authors: Amplification from reference gene primers served as the basis for estimated nucleated cell counts. The table came from immunoSEQ multiplex PCR; TCRdb's copy has only in-frame clones and leaves some out. D and trimming come from the DNA, and the V and J calls and clone size come from that table. The sample consists of about 270,000 clones, around 86% of them appearing once. This chain uses TRBV4-2 with TRBJ2-5, with D perhaps matching TRBD1 (5 bases). Input material: peripheral blood. This clonotype was obtained from a man aged 40-50 years with active or convalescent COVID-19. In DNA, the CDR3 is TGTGCCAGCAGCCATCAAGAAGGGGCCCAGGAGACCCAGTACTTC. It specifies CASSHQEGAQETQYF.